The 20 T cell receptor beta chains given below trace back to one sample, sequenced in a study of blood T cell repertoires in COVID-19. Data came from immunoSEQ multiplex PCR; TCRdb stores just in-frame clones and leaves some out. The table lists 250,000 or so clones, 75% to 85% of them singletons. The sequencing sample was made of peripheral blood. All receptors derive from a man aged 40-49 years who had recovered from COVID-19.

The J gene is TRBJ1-1, the V gene TRBV30; perhaps TRBD1 as D (6 bases). Germline V gene sequence: CDR1 GTSNPN, CDR2 SVGIG (reference sequence). V was pared by 0 bases and J by 4 bases, with 15 bases between. This CDR3 spans 15 amino acids. This CDR3 is CAWSVQRGLGTEAFF. DNA of the CDR3: TGTGCCTGGAGTGTACAGCGGGGGCTGGGCACTGAAGCTTTCTTT.

V gene TRBV6-2 or TRBV6-3 combines with J gene TRBJ1-5; D remains ambiguous. This CDR3 comprises 21 residues. Germline V gene data show CDR1 as MNHEY and CDR2 as SVGEGT. V was trimmed by 4 bases and J by 0 bases, leaving 28 bases between them. CDR3 DNA: TGTGCCAGCAGTTCCCCCCCCGGGAGAGGGCAGCTGAAATATAGCAATCAGCCCCAGCATTTT. It encodes CASSSPPGRGQLKYSNQPQHF.

The V and J genes are TRBV7-2 and TRBJ2-1; 11 nucleotides agree with TRBD2. The germline V gene has CDR1 SGHTA and CDR2 FQGNSA. The CDR3 has 14 residues. V gave up 5 bases and J gave up 12 bases; unmatched junction bases: 9. CDR3 nucleotides: TGTGCCAGCAGCCAACGGGGACTAGCGGTAGGGCAGTTCTTC. It specifies CASSQRGLAVGQFF.

The V call is TRBV5-1, the J call TRBJ2-1, with D uncertain. This CDR3 region has 15 residues. Germline V gene data show CDR1 as SGHRS and CDR2 as YFSETQ. V lost 4 bases and J 0 bases, leaving 11 bases between the germline ends. The CDR3 DNA reads as TGCGCCAGCAGCATGAGGAGCAACTCCTACAATGAGCAGTTCTTC. Its protein product is CASSMRSNSYNEQFF.

This clone was detected only once. The chain combines TRBV6-6 with TRBJ2-7; TRBD2 might be the D (6 bases). CDR1 and CDR2 (germline): MNHNY, SVGAGI (reference sequence). The CDR3 runs to 14 residues. V was shortened by 6 bases and J by 6 bases, with 18 bases between the two germline ends. CDR3 loop: CASRSSVLQGEQYF. The CDR3 DNA sequence: TGTGCCAGCAGGTCTAGCGTACTCCAGGGCGAGCAGTACTTC.

This chain uses TRBV7-9 with TRBJ2-6, with D possibly being TRBD1 (5 bases). The V gene's germline CDR1 is SEHNR and CDR2 FQNEAQ (reference sequence). V dropped 8 bases and J dropped 1 base, with 18 bases sitting between them. The CDR3 has 17 amino acids. The CDR3 sequence: CASETRVPNSGANVLTF. The CDR3 DNA sequence: TGTGCCAGCGAAACCAGGGTCCCTAATTCTGGGGCCAACGTCCTGACTTTC.

CDR3 coding DNA: TGTGCCAGCAGCCCACTCCAGGGGGCCGGGGAGCTGTTTTTT. Protein sequence: CASSPLQGAGELFF. The chain links TRBV11-3 to TRBJ2-2; 7 nucleotides line up with TRBD1. Unmatched junction bases numbered 6, after V lost 5 bases and J lost 6 bases. Per the germline V gene, CDR1 is SGHNT and CDR2 is YENEEA. The length of the CDR3 is 14 residues.

This clone turned up a few times. The V gene is TRBV20-1, the J gene TRBJ2-5; tentatively, D is TRBD2 (7 bases). Germline V CDR1 and CDR2: DFQATT, SNEGSKA (reference sequence). The germline V and J ends were trimmed by 3 bases and 2 bases, with 13 bases remaining between them. The CDR3 totals 14 residues. In nucleotides, the CDR3 is TGCAGTGCTAGTAGGGGGGGACTACAAGAGACCCAGTACTTC. It yields the protein CSASRGGLQETQYF.

The genes are TRBV9 and TRBJ1-2; D is ambiguous. Trimming took 4 bases from V and 3 from J, leaving 10 bases between them. The CDR3 is 13 amino acids. Germline V gene data show CDR1 as SGDLS and CDR2 as YYNGEE. This chain's CDR3 is CASSLVSHYGYTF. In DNA, the CDR3 is TGTGCCAGCAGCCTTGTGTCCCACTATGGCTACACCTTC.

In DNA form, the CDR3 reads TGCAGTGCTAGTTCGGCGGGACTGAGCTCCTACGAGCAGTACTTC. It is translated as CSASSAGLSSYEQYF. V gene TRBV20-1 combines with J gene TRBJ2-7, with a tentative D call TRBD2 (6 bases). Germline V gives CDR1 DFQATT, CDR2 SNEGSKA (reference sequence). V was shortened by 3 bases and J by 0 bases, with 15 bases between the two germline ends. The length of the CDR3 is 15 residues.

This chain connects TRBV4-1 to TRBJ1-1; no clear D. V lost 1 base to trimming and J lost 5 bases, with 8 bases between them. Looked up from germline, CDR1 is MGHRA and CDR2 is YSYEKL. This CDR3 spans 13 amino acids. The CDR3 spells CASSQARETEAFF. CDR3 bases: TGCGCCAGCAGCCAAGCGCGAGAAACTGAAGCTTTCTTT.

The chain links TRBV7-6 to TRBJ2-5; D gene unclear. V dropped 3 bases and J dropped 1 base, with 6 bases sitting between them. The CDR3 is 13 residues long. CDR1 is SGHVS and CDR2 is FNYEAQ in the germline V gene. CDR3 sequence: CASSFSGQETQYF. CDR3 nucleotides: TGTGCCAGCAGCTTTTCAGGCCAAGAGACCCAGTACTTC. Complete variable domain (other parts from reference TRBV7-6 and TRBJ2-5): GAGVSQSPRYKVTKRGQDVALRCDPISGHVSLYWYRQALGQGPEFLTYFNYEAQQDKSGLPNDRFSAERPEGSISTLTIQRTEQRDSAMYRCASSFSGQETQYFGPGTRLLVL.

This rearrangement joins TRBV5-4 to TRBJ2-6; 7 bases fit TRBD1. The trim removed 7 bases at V and 1 base at J, leaving 14 bases unmatched. The CDR3 is made up of 18 amino acids. Germline loops: CDR1 SGHNT, CDR2 YYREEE (reference sequence). CDR3 nucleotide sequence: TGTGCCAGCCGAGCCCCCCCGGGACAGAGTTCTGGGGCCAACGTCCTGACTTTC. This translates into CASRAPPGQSSGANVLTF.

The rearrangement uses TRBV10-2 and TRBJ2-3; 13 bases are shared with TRBD2. V lost 8 bases, J lost 6 bases, and 8 bases stayed unmatched. This CDR3 contains 15 residues. Per germline, CDR1 WSHSY and CDR2 SAAADI. The CDR3 region has the DNA TGCGCCAGCGGCGGGACTAGCGGGAACGCCGATACGCAGTATTTT. It specifies CASGGTSGNADTQYF.

The V gene is TRBV6-6, the J gene TRBJ2-7; D ambiguous. CDR3 length: 12 amino acids. In germline, CDR1 is MNHNY, CDR2 SVGAGI (reference sequence). Between the trimmed V and J ends, which lost 6 bases and 7 bases, there was a span of 13 bases. CDR3 coding DNA: TGTGCCAGCAGAAAGACGGAGCTGGAGCAGTACTTC. Amino acid sequence: CASRKTELEQYF.

This chain joins TRBV4-3 and TRBJ1-5, with D maybe TRBD1 (6 bases). This CDR3 region has 15 residues. Germline V gene sequence: CDR1 LGHNA, CDR2 YSLEER. V was pared by 1 base and J by 7 bases, with 14 bases between. CDR3 sequence: CASSQVSGAGQPQHF. In nucleotides, the CDR3 is TGCGCCAGCAGCCAAGTTTCAGGGGCAGGACAGCCCCAGCATTTT.

The genes are TRBV6-6 and TRBJ2-1; 8 positions match TRBD1. The trim removed 5 bases at V and 9 bases at J, leaving 15 bases unmatched. Germline V gene sequence: CDR1 MNHNY, CDR2 SVGAGI (reference sequence). This CDR3 contains 16 residues. The CDR3 DNA follows: TGTGCCAGCAGTCACGCCAGGGACAGGCCCAGTGGTGAGCAGTTCTTC. The encoded protein is CASSHARDRPSGEQFF.

This chain connects TRBV12-2 to TRBJ1-5. TRBV12-2 is a recognized pseudogene. The CDR3 spans 14 residues. The CDR3 spells CASRSRDSNQPQHF. The DNA of the CDR3 is TGTGCAAGTCGCTCGAGGGATAGCAATCAGCCCCAGCATTTT.

The chain uses TRBV30 and TRBJ1-1, with D possibly TRBD1 on 5 matching bases. V lost 1 base and J 6 bases, leaving 15 bases between the germline ends. This CDR3 is 14 amino acids long. Germline lookup yields CDR1 GTSNPN and CDR2 SVGIG (reference sequence). CDR3 DNA: TGTGCCTGGAGTGCGGGACTCTCTTCGGCTGAAGCTTTCTTT. Translating it yields CAWSAGLSSAEAFF.

This chain links TRBV19 with TRBJ1-6, with D possibly TRBD1 on 5 matching bases. In germline, CDR1 is LNHDA, CDR2 SQIVND (reference sequence). This CDR3 has 16 residues. V was clipped by 3 bases and J by 5 bases, with 14 bases between them. CDR3 DNA sequence: TGTGCCAGTAGTATCAGGAGCCGCAGGGATAATTCACCCCTCCACTTT. Its translation: CASSIRSRRDNSPLHF.